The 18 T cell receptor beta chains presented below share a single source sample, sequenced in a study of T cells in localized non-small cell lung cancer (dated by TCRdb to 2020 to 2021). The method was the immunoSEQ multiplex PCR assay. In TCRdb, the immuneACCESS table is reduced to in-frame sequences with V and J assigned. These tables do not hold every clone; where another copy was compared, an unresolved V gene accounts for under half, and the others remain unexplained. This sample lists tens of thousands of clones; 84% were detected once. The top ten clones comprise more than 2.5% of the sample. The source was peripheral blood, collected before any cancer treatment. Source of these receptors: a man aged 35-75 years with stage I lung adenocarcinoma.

CDR3 sequence reads: CASSEPGQGQETQYF. In DNA form, the CDR3 reads TGCGCCAGCAGTGAGCCGGGACAGGGGCAAGAGACCCAGTACTTC. This chain joins TRBV10-1 and TRBJ2-5, with TRBD1 matching 10 bases. Per the germline V gene, CDR1 is WNHNN and CDR2 is SYGVQD (reference sequence). This CDR3 comprises 15 residues. V shed 2 bases, J shed 2 bases, and the junction held 2 bases outside the gene matches.

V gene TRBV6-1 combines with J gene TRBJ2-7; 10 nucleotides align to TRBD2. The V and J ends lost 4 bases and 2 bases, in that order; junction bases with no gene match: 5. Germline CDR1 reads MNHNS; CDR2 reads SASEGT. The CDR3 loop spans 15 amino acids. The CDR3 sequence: CASSGLLAGAYEQYF. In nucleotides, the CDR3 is TGTGCCAGCAGTGGACTCCTAGCGGGAGCCTACGAGCAGTACTTC.

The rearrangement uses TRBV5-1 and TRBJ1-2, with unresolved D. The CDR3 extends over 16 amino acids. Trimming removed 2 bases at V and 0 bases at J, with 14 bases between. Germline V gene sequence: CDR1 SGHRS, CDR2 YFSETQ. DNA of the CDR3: TGCGCCAGCAGCTTACTTGCCTTCACATCTAACTATGGCTACACCTTC. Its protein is CASSLLAFTSNYGYTF.

The CDR3 here is CASSRSGVTDTQYF. The CDR3 coding sequence is TGTGCCAGCAGCCGCTCCGGGGTCACAGATACGCAGTATTTT. The chain couples TRBV7-3 to TRBJ2-3; the D gene is possibly TRBD2 (5 bases). The CDR3 runs 14 residues. Germline CDR1 SGHTA, CDR2 FQGTGA. The V gene lost 5 bases and the J gene lost 2 bases, with 11 bases spanning the gap.

The CDR3 DNA is TGTGCCAGCAGGGGGCGTGGGGGGACTGAAGCTTTCTTT. Its translation is CASRGRGGTEAFF. The chain combines TRBV6-5 with TRBJ1-1; D may be TRBD1 (5 bases). In germline, CDR1 is MNHEY, CDR2 SVGAGI. Trimming removed 6 bases from V and 5 bases from J, with 13 bases in between. CDR3 size: 13 residues.

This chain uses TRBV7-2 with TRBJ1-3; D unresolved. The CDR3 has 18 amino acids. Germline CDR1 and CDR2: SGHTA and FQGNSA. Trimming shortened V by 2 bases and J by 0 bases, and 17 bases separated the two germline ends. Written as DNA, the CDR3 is TGTGCCAGCAGCTTAATTTCGATCGCGGTGAGCTCTGGAAACACCATATATTTT. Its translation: CASSLISIAVSSGNTIYF.

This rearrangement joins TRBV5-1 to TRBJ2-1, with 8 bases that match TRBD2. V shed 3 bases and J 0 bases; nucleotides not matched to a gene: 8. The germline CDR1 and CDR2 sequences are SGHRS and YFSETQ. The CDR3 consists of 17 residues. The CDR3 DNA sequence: TGCGCCAGCAGCTCAAAGACTAGCGCCAGCTCCTACAATGAGCAGTTCTTC. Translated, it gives CASSSKTSASSYNEQFF.

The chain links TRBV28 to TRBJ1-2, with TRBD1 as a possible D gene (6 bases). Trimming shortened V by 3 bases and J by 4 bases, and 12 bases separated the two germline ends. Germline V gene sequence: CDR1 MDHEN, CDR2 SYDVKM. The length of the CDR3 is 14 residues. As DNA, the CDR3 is TGTGCCAGCAGTTTTCTGGACAGTTCCTATGGCTACACCTTC. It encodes CASSFLDSSYGYTF.

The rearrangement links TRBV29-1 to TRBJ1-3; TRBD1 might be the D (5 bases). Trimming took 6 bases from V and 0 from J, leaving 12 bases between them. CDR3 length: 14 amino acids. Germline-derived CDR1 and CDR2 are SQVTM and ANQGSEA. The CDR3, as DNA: TGCAGCGTCTTGACAGACCCCTCTGGAAACACCATATATTTT. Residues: CSVLTDPSGNTIYF.

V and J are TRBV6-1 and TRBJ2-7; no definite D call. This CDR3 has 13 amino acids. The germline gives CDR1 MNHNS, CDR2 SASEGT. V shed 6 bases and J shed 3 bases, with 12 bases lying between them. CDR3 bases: TGTGCCAGCAGGTTGATTTTGGACTACGAGCAGTACTTC. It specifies CASRLILDYEQYF.

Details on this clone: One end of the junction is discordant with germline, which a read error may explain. The CDR3 sequence is CASSRLAGNEEQFF. CDR3 in DNA: TGTGCTAGCAGCAGACTAGCGGGAAATGAGGAGCAGTTCTTC. The V and J genes are TRBV7-7 and TRBJ2-1, with 11 bases fitting TRBD2. The CDR3 consists of 14 residues. CDR1 is SSHAT, CDR2 FNYEAQ, per germline (reference sequence).

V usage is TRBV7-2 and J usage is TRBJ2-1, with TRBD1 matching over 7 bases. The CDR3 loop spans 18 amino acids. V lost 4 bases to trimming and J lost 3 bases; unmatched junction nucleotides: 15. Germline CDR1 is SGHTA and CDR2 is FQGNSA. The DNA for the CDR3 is TGTGCCAGCAGCTCGCAGGTCCGACAGGGATGGCTCTACAATGAGCAGTTCTTC. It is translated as CASSSQVRQGWLYNEQFF. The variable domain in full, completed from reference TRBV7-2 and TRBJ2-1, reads GAGVSQSPSNKVTEKGKDVELRCDPISGHTALYWYRQSLGQGLEFLIYFQGNSAPDKSGLPSDRFSAERTGGSVSTLTIQRTQQEDSAVYLCASSSQVRQGWLYNEQFFGPGTRLTVL.

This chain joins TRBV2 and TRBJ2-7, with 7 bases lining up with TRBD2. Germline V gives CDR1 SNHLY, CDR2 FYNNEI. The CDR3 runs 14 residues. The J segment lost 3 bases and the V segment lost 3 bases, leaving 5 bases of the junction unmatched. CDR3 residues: CASSDPGTIYEQYF. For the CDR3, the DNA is TGTGCCAGCAGTGACCCCGGGACTATCTACGAGCAGTACTTC.

CDR3 DNA sequence: TGTGCCAGCAGTAAAGGTCGGGTAGGGGACGGCGAGCAGTACTTC. Its protein product is CASSKGRVGDGEQYF. V gene TRBV27 combines with J gene TRBJ2-7; D might be TRBD1 or TRBD2, each matching 5 bases. V was clipped by 5 bases and J by 6 bases, with 20 bases between them. The CDR3 sequence is 15 residues long. Germline lookup yields CDR1 MNHEY and CDR2 SMNVEV (reference sequence).

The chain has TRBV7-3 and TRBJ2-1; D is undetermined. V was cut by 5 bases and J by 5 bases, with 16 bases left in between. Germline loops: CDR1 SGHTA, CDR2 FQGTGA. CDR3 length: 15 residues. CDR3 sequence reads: CASSPPPPQNNEQFF. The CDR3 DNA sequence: TGTGCCAGCAGCCCACCCCCCCCACAGAACAATGAGCAGTTCTTC.

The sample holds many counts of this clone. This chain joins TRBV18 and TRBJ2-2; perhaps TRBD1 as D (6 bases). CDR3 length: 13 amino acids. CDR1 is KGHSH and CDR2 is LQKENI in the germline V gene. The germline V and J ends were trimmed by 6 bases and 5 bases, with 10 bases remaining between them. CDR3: CASSGASTGELFF. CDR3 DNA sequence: TGTGCCAGCTCGGGGGCGAGTACCGGGGAGCTGTTTTTT. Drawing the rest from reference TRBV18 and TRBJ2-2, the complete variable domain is NAGVMQNPRHLVRRRGQEARLRCSPMKGHSHVYWYRQLPEEGLKFMVYLQKENIIDESGMPKERFSAEFPKEGPSILRIQQVVRGDSAAYFCASSGASTGELFFGEGSRLTVL.

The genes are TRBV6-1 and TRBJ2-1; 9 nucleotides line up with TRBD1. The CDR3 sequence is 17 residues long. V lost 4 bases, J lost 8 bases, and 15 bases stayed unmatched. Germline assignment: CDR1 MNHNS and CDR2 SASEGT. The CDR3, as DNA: TGTGCCAGCAGTGGACTGAGACCGGGACAGGGTCCGGATGAGCAGTTCTTC. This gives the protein CASSGLRPGQGPDEQFF.

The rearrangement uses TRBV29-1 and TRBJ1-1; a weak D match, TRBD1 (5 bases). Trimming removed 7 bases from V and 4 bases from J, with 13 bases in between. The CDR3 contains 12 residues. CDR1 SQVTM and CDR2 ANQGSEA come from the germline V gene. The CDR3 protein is CSADRGATEAFF. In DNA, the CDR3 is TGCAGCGCCGATAGAGGGGCCACTGAAGCTTTCTTT. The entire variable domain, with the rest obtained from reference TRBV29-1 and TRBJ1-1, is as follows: SAVISQKPSRDICQRGTSLTIQCQVDSQVTMMFWYRQQPGQSLTLIATANQGSEATYESGFVIDKFPISRPNLTFSTLTVSNMSPEDSSIYLCSADRGATEAFFGQGTRLTVV.